The text below deals with one T cell receptor beta chain. In the original workflow: Amplified reference gene primers provided the basis for estimating nucleated cell counts. Only in-frame clones appear in the TCRdb table, and some are missing; sequencing was by immunoSEQ multiplex PCR. V and J calls and clone size are given by that table; D and trimming were obtained from the DNA. The sample yields 200,000 to 250,000 clones, approximately 81% seen once. The sample belongs to a study of blood T cell repertoires in COVID-19. Study summary: Specimens from acute and convalescent COVID-19 originated in the United States, Italy and Spain. Nucleic acid was either cDNA or gDNA, and it came from T cells, B-cell-depleted T cells, or PBMCs.

The V and J ends lost 4 bases and 6 bases, in that order; junction bases with no gene match: 8. The germline V gene encodes CDR1 SGHDT and CDR2 YYEEEE. This CDR3 region has 15 residues. The sequence came from a man in his forties with acute or convalescent COVID-19. What was sequenced was peripheral blood. V gene TRBV5-6 combines with J gene TRBJ2-2, with TRBD1 matching over 8 bases. This CDR3 is CASSLNRGSAGELFF. The CDR3 nucleotides are TGTGCCAGCAGCCTGAACAGGGGGAGCGCCGGGGAGCTGTTTTTT.